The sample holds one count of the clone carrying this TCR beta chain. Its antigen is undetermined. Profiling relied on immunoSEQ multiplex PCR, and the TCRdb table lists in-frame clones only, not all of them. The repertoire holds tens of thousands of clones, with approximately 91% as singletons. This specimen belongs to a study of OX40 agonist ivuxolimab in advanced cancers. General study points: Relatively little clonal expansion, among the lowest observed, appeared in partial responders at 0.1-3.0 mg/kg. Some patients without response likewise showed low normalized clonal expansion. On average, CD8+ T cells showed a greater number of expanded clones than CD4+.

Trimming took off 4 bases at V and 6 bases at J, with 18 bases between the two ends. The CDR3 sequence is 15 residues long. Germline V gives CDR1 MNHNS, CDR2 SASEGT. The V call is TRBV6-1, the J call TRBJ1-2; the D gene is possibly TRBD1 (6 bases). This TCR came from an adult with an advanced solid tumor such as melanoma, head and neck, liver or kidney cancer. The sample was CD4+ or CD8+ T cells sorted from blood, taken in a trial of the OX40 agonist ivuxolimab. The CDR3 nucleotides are TGTGCCAGCAGTGCCGTGAGGGGGAATAGCAATGGCTACACCTTC. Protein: CASSAVRGNSNGYTF.